These 2 T cell receptor beta chains originate from one sample sequenced in a study of T cell responses to AZD1222 COVID-19 vaccine. Only in-frame clones appear in the TCRdb table, and some are missing; sequencing was by immunoSEQ multiplex PCR. Of around 100,000 clones listed, 75% to 95% are singletons. This sample comprised peripheral blood, obtained on day 0 of AZD1222 vaccination. These receptors were taken from an adult in good health.

J is TRBJ2-1 and V is TRBV15, with D possibly being TRBD2 (5 bases). This CDR3 has 14 residues. The germline V gene encodes CDR1 LNHNV and CDR2 YYDKDF (reference sequence). V lost 1 base and J 9 bases, leaving 13 bases between the germline ends. The CDR3: CATSRGFGGSEQFF. CDR3 nucleotides: TGTGCCACCAGCAGAGGCTTCGGAGGTTCTGAGCAGTTCTTC. Looking up the rest from reference TRBV15 and TRBJ2-1 gives the full variable domain: DAMVIQNPRYQVTQFGKPVTLSCSQTLNHNVMYWYQQKSSQAPKLLFHYYDKDFNNEADTPDNFQSRRPNTSFCFLDIRSPGLGDTAMYLCATSRGFGGSEQFFGPGTRLTVL.

J is TRBJ1-2 and V is TRBV19; D uncertain. V lost 5 bases and J 4 bases, leaving 8 bases between the germline ends. CDR1 and CDR2 from the germline V gene are LNHDA and SQIVND (reference sequence). This CDR3 spans 12 amino acids. The CDR3 region is CASSRGGYGYTF. The CDR3 DNA reads as TGTGCCAGTAGTCGCGGTGGCTATGGCTACACCTTC.